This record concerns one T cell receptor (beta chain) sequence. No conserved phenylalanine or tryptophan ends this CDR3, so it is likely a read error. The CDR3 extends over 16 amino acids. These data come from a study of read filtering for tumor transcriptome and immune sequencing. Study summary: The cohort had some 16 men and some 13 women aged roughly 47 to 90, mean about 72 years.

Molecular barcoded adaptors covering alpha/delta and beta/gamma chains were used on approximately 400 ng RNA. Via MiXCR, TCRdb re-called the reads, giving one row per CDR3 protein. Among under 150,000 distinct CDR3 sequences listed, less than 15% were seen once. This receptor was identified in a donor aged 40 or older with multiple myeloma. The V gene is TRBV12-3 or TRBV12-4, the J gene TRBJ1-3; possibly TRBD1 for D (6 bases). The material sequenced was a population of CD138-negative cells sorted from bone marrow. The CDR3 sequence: CASARRGSGSGDTIYL. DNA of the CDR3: TGTGCCAGCGCCCGGAGGGGGTCGGGCTCTGGAGACACCATATATCTT.